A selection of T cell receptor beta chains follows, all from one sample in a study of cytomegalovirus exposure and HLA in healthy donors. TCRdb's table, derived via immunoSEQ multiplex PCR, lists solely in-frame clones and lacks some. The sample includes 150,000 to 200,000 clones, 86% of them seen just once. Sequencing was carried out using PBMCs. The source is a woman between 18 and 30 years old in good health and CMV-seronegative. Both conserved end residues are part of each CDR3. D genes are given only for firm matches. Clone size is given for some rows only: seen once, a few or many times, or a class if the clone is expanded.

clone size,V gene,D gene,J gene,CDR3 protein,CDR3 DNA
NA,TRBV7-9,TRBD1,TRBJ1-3,CASSGQGRTGNTIYF,TGTGCCAGCAGCGGACAGGGGAGAACTGGAAACACCATATATTTT
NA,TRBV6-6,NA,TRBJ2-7,CASSYSSGYYVEQYF,TGTGCCAGCAGTTACTCCAGTGGGTACTACGTTGAGCAGTACTTC
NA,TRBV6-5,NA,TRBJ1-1,CASTGLNTEAFF,TGTGCCAGCACAGGGCTGAACACTGAAGCTTTCTTT
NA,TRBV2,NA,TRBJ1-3,CASSSLGATSSGNTIYF,TGTGCCAGCAGTTCCCTGGGGGCGACGAGCTCTGGAAACACCATATATTTT
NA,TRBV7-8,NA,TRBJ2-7,CASSVTGTSYEQYF,TGTGCCAGCAGCGTCACAGGGACCTCCTACGAGCAGTACTTC
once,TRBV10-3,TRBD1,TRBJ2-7,CAISEGQGFSPYEQYF,TGTGCCATCAGTGAGGGACAGGGTTTTAGTCCCTACGAGCAGTACTTC
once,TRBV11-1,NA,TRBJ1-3,CASSYRLTSGNTIYF,TGTGCCAGCAGCTACCGACTGACCTCTGGAAACACCATATATTTT
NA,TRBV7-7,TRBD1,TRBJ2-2,CASSPGTVNTGELFF,TGTGCCAGCAGCCCCGGGACAGTCAACACCGGGGAGCTGTTTTTT
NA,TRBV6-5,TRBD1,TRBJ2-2,CASSYWDRPGELFF,TGTGCCAGCAGTTATTGGGACAGACCCGGGGAGCTGTTTTTT
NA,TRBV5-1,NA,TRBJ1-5,CASSLAAGANQPQHF,TGCGCCAGCAGCTTGGCTGCAGGGGCGAATCAGCCCCAGCATTTT
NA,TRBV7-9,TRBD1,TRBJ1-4,CASTRIAGTGAEKLFF,TGTGCCAGCACCCGTATCGCAGGGACAGGGGCCGAAAAACTGTTTTTT
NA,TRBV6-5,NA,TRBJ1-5,CASSYSAGISNQPQHF,TGTGCCAGCAGTTACTCGGCAGGGATAAGCAATCAGCCCCAGCATTTT
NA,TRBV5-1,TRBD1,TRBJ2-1,CASSSLTGAGNEQFF,TGCGCCAGCAGCTCCCTGACAGGGGCGGGGAATGAGCAGTTCTTC
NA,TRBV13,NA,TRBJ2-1,CASSPVWEQPNNEQFF,TGTGCCAGCAGCCCGGTCTGGGAGCAACCCAACAATGAGCAGTTCTTC
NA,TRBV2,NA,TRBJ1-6,CASSERFTLSYNSPLHF,TGTGCCAGCAGTGAGAGGTTTACCTTATCCTATAATTCACCCCTCCACTTT
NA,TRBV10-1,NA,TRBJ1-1,CASSDRGGGTEAFF,TGCGCCAGCAGTGACCGGGGAGGGGGCACTGAAGCTTTCTTT
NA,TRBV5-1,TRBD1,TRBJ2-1,CASTPSKTGKNEQFF,TGCGCCAGCACCCCCTCAAAGACAGGGAAGAATGAGCAGTTCTTC
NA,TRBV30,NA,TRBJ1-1,CAWTPIVVRANTEAFF,TGTGCCTGGACCCCCATCGTGGTCAGGGCGAACACTGAAGCTTTCTTT
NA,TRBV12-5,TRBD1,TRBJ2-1,CASGIQGYYNEQFF,TGTGCTAGTGGGATACAGGGGTACTACAATGAGCAGTTCTTC
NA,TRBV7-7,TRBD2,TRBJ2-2,CASSAAGGVGELFF,TGTGCCAGCAGCGCAGCGGGAGGGGTCGGGGAGCTGTTTTTT